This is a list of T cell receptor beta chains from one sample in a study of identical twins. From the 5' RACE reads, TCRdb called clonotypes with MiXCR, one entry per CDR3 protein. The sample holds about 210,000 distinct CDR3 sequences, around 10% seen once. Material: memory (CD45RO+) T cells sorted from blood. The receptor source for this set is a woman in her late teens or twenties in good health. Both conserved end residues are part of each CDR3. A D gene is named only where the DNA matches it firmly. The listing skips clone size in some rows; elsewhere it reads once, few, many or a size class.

TGTGCCACCAGCAGAGAGAGCGTCCAAGAGACCCAGTACTTC CATSRESVQETQYF TRBV15 14 - TRBJ2-5 many
TGCAGTGCTAGTCCCAGGGCTAATCAGCCCCAGCATTTT CSASPRANQPQHF TRBV20-1 13 - TRBJ1-5 few
TGTGCCAGCAGTTACTCTCGGGATCAGCCCCAGCATTTT CASSYSRDQPQHF TRBV6-2/TRBV6-3 13 - TRBJ1-5 -
TGTGCCAGCAGCCGGGCGGTGAACACTGAAGCTTTCTTT CASSRAVNTEAFF TRBV4-2 13 - TRBJ1-1 many
TGTGCCATCATCCCCGGCCCCTCGTCAGGGGCCAACGTCCTGACTTTC CAIIPGPSSGANVLTF TRBV24-1 16 - TRBJ2-6 few
TGCGCCAGCAGCTTGGATTACGGGTCCTGGGGCGGGGAGCTGTTTTTT CASSLDYGSWGGELFF TRBV5-1 16 - TRBJ2-2 few
TGTGCCAGCAGCGGTCGGCTAGCGGGAGAGACCCAGTACTTC CASSGRLAGETQYF TRBV7-9 14 TRBD2 TRBJ2-5 -
TGTGCCAGCAGCTTGCAAGATGAAAAACTGTTTTTT CASSLQDEKLFF TRBV7-6 12 - TRBJ1-4 -
TGCAGTGCTACTAGCGGGAGTATGGAGACCCAGTACTTC CSATSGSMETQYF TRBV20-1 13 TRBD2 TRBJ2-5 few
TGCGCCAGCAGCTTGGAAGATGTGGGGGAGCTGTTTTTT CASSLEDVGELFF TRBV5-1 13 - TRBJ2-2 -
TGCAGCGCTGGGTCGGGCGATACGCAGTATTTT CSAGSGDTQYF TRBV29-1 11 - TRBJ2-3 many
TGTGCCAGCAGCTTCGACAGGGGCGGTGGCTACACCTTC CASSFDRGGGYTF TRBV7-8 13 TRBD1 TRBJ1-2 few
TGTGCCAGCAGTGCACAGGGGCCCGGTGATACGCAGTATTTT CASSAQGPGDTQYF TRBV2 14 TRBD1 TRBJ2-3 -
TGCGCCATTTCACTAGCGGGGGATTCCTACGAGCAGTACTTC CAISLAGDSYEQYF TRBV10-2 14 TRBD2 TRBJ2-7 many
TGCGCCAGCAGCTCCACCGGACTGATGAACACTGAAGCTTTCTTT CASSSTGLMNTEAFF TRBV5-1 15 - TRBJ1-1 few